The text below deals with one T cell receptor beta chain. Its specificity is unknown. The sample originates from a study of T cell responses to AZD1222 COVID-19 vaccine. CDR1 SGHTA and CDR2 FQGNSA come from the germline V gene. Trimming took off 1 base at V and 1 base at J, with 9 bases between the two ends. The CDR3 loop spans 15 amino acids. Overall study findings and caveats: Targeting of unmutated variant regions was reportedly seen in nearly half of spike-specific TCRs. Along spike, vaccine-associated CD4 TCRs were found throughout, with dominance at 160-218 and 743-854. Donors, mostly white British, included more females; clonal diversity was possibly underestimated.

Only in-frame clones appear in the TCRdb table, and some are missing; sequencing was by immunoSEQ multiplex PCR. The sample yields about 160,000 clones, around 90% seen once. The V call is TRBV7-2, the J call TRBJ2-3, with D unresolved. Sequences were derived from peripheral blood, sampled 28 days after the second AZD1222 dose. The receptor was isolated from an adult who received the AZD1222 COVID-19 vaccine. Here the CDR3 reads CASSLVGTGTDTQYF. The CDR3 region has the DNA TGTGCCAGCAGCTTAGTGGGAACGGGCACAGATACGCAGTATTTT.